These 16 T cell receptor beta chains came from one sample sequenced in a study of metastatic and nonmetastatic thyroid tumors (TCRdb year 2020). None of the patients had been given any treatment before thyroid surgery. Library construction relied on PCR. Sequenced using an Illumina HiSeq 4000. The public sequencing data were trimmed at Q25 with fastp and processed into clonotypes with MiXCR by TCRdb, which kept only in-frame beta chains. Within this sample are about 35,000 clones, with more than 15% of them counted one time only. The top ten clonotypes cover approximately 20% of the sample. The sequencing input was blood. These receptors came from a female donor with papillary thyroid cancer or a benign thyroid nodule (not recorded which). Some clones in this sample may be carry-over from other donors' samples.

This chain uses TRBV11-3 with TRBJ2-2; D gene unclear. Deletions cut 6 bases from V and 1 base from J, with 9 bases between. The germline V gene encodes CDR1 SGHNT and CDR2 YENEEA. This CDR3 has 14 amino acids. CDR3 sequence (DNA): TGTGCCAGCAGTCCGGTGCTGAACACCGGGGAGCTGTTTTTT. It encodes CASSPVLNTGELFF.

This clone was detected a few times. A much more abundant neighbour one base away suggests this may be a read error. The chain couples TRBV30 to TRBJ1-2, with D perhaps matching TRBD1 (5 bases). Germline loops: CDR1 GTSNPN, CDR2 SVGIG (reference sequence). The CDR3 spans 16 residues. Trimming removed 0 bases from V and 4 bases from J, with 18 bases in between. The CDR3 is CAWSVLGMGRTYGYTF. For the CDR3, the DNA is TGTGCCTGGAGTGTATTAGGCATGGGGCGGACCTATGGCTACACCTTC.

J is TRBJ2-1 and V is TRBV11-3, with TRBD1 as a possible D gene (6 bases). Trimming removed 1 base at V and 8 bases at J, with 12 bases between. CDR3 length equals 14 residues. Germline V lookup: CDR1 SGHNT, CDR2 YENEEA. CDR3 DNA: TGTGCCAGCAGCTTAGGACAGGAGTATGATGAGCAGTTCTTC. Protein product: CASSLGQEYDEQFF.

This clone was detected only a few times. This chain joins TRBV5-1 and TRBJ2-7; D possibly corresponds to TRBD1 (5 bases). This CDR3 is 12 amino acids long. Per the germline V gene, CDR1 is SGHRS and CDR2 is YFSETQ. V dropped 1 base and J dropped 6 bases, with 8 bases sitting between them. The CDR3 loop is CASSLLGLEQYF. DNA of the CDR3: TGCGCCAGCAGCTTGTTGGGGCTCGAGCAGTACTTC. Full variable domain (missing parts from reference TRBV5-1 and TRBJ2-7): KAGVTQTPRYLIKTRGQQVTLSCSPISGHRSVSWYQQTPGQGLQFLFEYFSETQRNKGNFPGRFSGRQFSNSRSEMNVSTLELGDSALYLCASSLLGLEQYFGPGTRLTVT.

In this sample, this clone turned up a few times. The rearrangement joins TRBV6-5 to TRBJ2-2; the D gene is possibly TRBD2 (6 bases). Trimming left V 4 bases short and J 4 bases short, with 13 bases between. Germline-derived CDR1 and CDR2 are MNHEY and SVGAGI. This CDR3 region has 15 residues. This CDR3 reads CASSLAAAGTGELFF. CDR3 sequence (DNA): TGTGCCAGCAGTTTAGCGGCGGCGGGCACCGGGGAGCTGTTTTTT.

Comment on this clone: A read error is possible here, since a much larger clone lies one base away. The sample contains more than one DNA sequence encoding this CDR3. This rearrangement joins TRBV29-1 to TRBJ2-3, with 7 bases fitting TRBD1. Germline V gene sequence: CDR1 SQVTM, CDR2 ANQGSEA. J lost 0 bases, V lost 5 bases, and 8 bases had no gene match. The CDR3 has 15 amino acids. CDR3 loop: CSVQTGVLSTDTQYF. DNA of the CDR3: TGCAGCGTTCAAACAGGGGTCCTAAGCACAGATACGCAGTATTTT.

Comments on this clone: A much larger clonotype is one base distant, so this may be a read error. The chain combines TRBV7-9 with TRBJ1-2; TRBD1 matches at 7 bases. V shed 8 bases and J 4 bases; nucleotides not matched to a gene: 4. Germline loops: CDR1 SEHNR, CDR2 FQNEAQ (reference sequence). This CDR3 comprises 12 residues. CDR3 coding DNA: TGTGCCAGCGCCAGGGGGATCTATGGCTACACCTTC. This sequence encodes CASARGIYGYTF.

This clone has a count of ten or more. The rearrangement uses TRBV28 and TRBJ2-3; the D gene is possibly TRBD2 (7 bases). V lost 10 bases, J lost 5 bases, and 16 bases lay in between. This CDR3 spans 13 amino acids. Germline CDR1 and CDR2: MDHEN and SYDVKM. CDR3 nucleotides: TGTGCCACAAGGGGGGGGAGGGTAGATACGCAGTATTTT. Its protein is CATRGGRVDTQYF.

Notes on this clone: The junction departs from the called germline gene at one end, perhaps through a read error. The V call is TRBV19, the J call TRBJ1-5, with D hard to call. The CDR3 has 15 amino acids. From germline, CDR1 is LNHDA and CDR2 SQIVND (reference sequence). This CDR3 is CASSLVRFYNQPQHF. Written as DNA, the CDR3 is TGTGCCAGTAGTTTGGTGAGGTTCTACAATCAACCCCAGCATTTT.

This clone was counted only a few times. This sequence may be a read error, since a much larger clone differs from it by one base. The V call is TRBV20-1, the J call TRBJ1-1; TRBD1 matches 10 bases. Germline CDR1 is DFQATT and CDR2 is SNEGSKA (reference sequence). With 5 bases clipped from V and 0 bases from J, the junction kept 15 bases outside the gene matches. There are 18 residues in the CDR3. The CDR3 protein is CSAPGQGSSLAMNTEAFF. The CDR3 nucleotides read TGCAGTGCTCCGGGACAGGGGTCTTCCTTGGCGATGAACACTGAAGCTTTCTTT.

Details on this clone: This may arise from a read error, as a much more abundant clone is one base away. Additional DNA sequences in this sample encode the identical CDR3. The CDR3 spells CSATDRGRSTEAFF. The CDR3 DNA reads TGCAGTGCCACAGACAGGGGTCGAAGCACTGAAGCTTTCTTT. The chain uses TRBV20-1 and TRBJ1-1, with 8 positions matching TRBD1. The germline CDR1 and CDR2 sequences are DFQATT and SNEGSKA (reference sequence). CDR3 length: 14 amino acids. V lost 6 bases, J lost 4 bases, and 10 bases stayed unmatched.

This chain joins TRBV6-9 and TRBJ2-7; D is ambiguous. Deletions cut 0 bases from V and 9 bases from J, with 12 bases between. This CDR3 has 13 residues. Germline V gene sequence: CDR1 MNHGY, CDR2 SVAAGI. CDR3 in amino acids: CASSYSESYWQYF. CDR3 DNA sequence: TGTGCCAGCAGTTATTCAGAATCCTACTGGCAGTACTTC.

By share of the sample, this clone is medium-sized (0.01 to 0.1%). The chain joins TRBV6-2 or TRBV6-3 to TRBJ1-1; D unresolved. With 4 bases removed from V and 1 base from J, the gap between germline ends came to 7 bases. The CDR3 extends over 13 amino acids. Germline CDR1 reads MNHEY; CDR2 reads SVGEGT. CDR3 sequence: CASSFWENTEAFF. The CDR3 DNA reads as TGTGCCAGCAGTTTCTGGGAGAACACTGAAGCTTTCTTT.

This clone came up many times. The chain recombines TRBV4-1 with TRBJ1-5; D may be TRBD1 (5 bases). This CDR3 is 15 amino acids long. Germline CDR1 is MGHRA and CDR2 is YSYEKL. V was pared by 0 bases and J by 2 bases, with 8 bases between. The CDR3 loop is CASSQDGTRNQPQHF. CDR3 nucleotides: TGCGCCAGCAGCCAAGATGGGACTCGCAATCAGCCCCAGCATTTT.

The CDR3 is CSARKGGEGGSEQYF. CDR3 in DNA: TGCAGTGCCAGGAAGGGAGGGGAGGGCGGCTCCGAGCAGTACTTC. The chain carries TRBV20-1 and TRBJ2-7, with TRBD2 matching 7 bases. This CDR3 is 15 amino acids long. The V and J ends lost 6 bases and 6 bases, in that order; junction bases with no gene match: 17. Germline CDR1 DFQATT, CDR2 SNEGSKA (reference sequence).

This clone was seen many times. V gene TRBV24-1 combines with J gene TRBJ2-3; TRBD2 matches 10 bases. The CDR3 contains 15 residues. The germline V gene has CDR1 KGHDR and CDR2 SFDVKD. V was clipped by 4 bases and J by 6 bases; unmatched bases: 6. The CDR3 reads CATSDTRTSGDTQYF. The CDR3 DNA follows: TGTGCCACCAGTGACACCCGGACTAGCGGCGATACGCAGTATTTT.